This T cell receptor (beta chain) was sequenced during a study of shared clonotypes between healthy human individuals (dated by TCRdb to 2018 to 2020). Broadly, across the study: The cohort included three men and two women between 18 and 49 years of age. To increase sequencing depth and limit assay-specific biases, different laboratories used diverse techniques to prepare libraries and sequence TCR repertoires. Each donor's leukapheresis produced roughly between roughly 0.85 and 10 billion PBMCs. Per donor, three plates each were used for CD4 naive and CD4 memory, two for CD8 naive, and one for CD8 memory. To estimate repertoire size and how much clonotypes are shared between individuals, the study performed deep sequencing of blood TCR repertoires from a handful of healthy adults. Points the paper makes about the study in general: Estimated clonotype richness was generally larger for naive than for memory subsets. Compared with non-shared clonotypes, clonotypes shared by all four sorted-subset donors had higher generation probabilities. Around 5% of naive CD4, 3% to 3.5% of naive CD8, approximately 2.2% of memory CD4, and around 0.4% of memory CD8 clonotypes were shared across several donors. Pairwise subsampling indicated that sequencing depth was expected to affect the degree of clonotype sharing among donors. Because the study included only a small number of donors, the genetic and exposure-history diversity represented was limited. Sampling was restricted to blood, and TCR repertoires in tissue are likely to differ from TCR repertoires in blood. Incomplete sequencing was indicated by rarefaction of sorted-subset datasets, despite the large sequencing depth.

In the case of this clone: The antigen this receptor binds is unknown. Nothing much larger sits one base from this clone, and base qualities are not available.

The donors were healthy, HIV-negative adults who had no recently reported acute infections or vaccinations. All donors were Caucasian adults living in Nashville, Tennessee, USA. CD4+ T cells were enriched by magnetic negative selection; naive cells were then positively selected on CD45RA, and the negative fraction formed the memory subset. Blood was collected by leukapheresis, and PBMCs were isolated by Ficoll-Histopaque density gradient centrifugation and then cryopreserved in liquid nitrogen vapor phase. Analytical flow cytometry was used to check the purity and quantity of each magnetically sorted T cell population. Genomic DNA was isolated from each sorted fraction and quantified by UV absorbance on a Nanodrop 2000c. TCR CDR3 regions were amplified from genomic DNA by multiplex PCR using the deep immunoSEQ assay. Extracted genomic DNA from each cell subset was distributed evenly across all wells of several immunoSEQ 96-well plates, and each plate was treated as a replicate. Each replicate PCR for sorted subsets received approximately 200 ng genomic DNA, equal to some 32,000 T cell genomes. The purified libraries were quantified using a Qubit 3.0 fluorometer, sized with a Bioanalyzer 2100, and then quantified again using the KAPA Library Quantification kit. Every immunoSEQ 96-well plate was sequenced on a dedicated single-read 150-cycle Illumina NextSeq 550 flow cell. The published analysis was carried out like this. Because only junctional sequences without quality scores were contained in the immunoSEQ output, filtering matching that applied to full-length reads could not be performed. To assign V/J genes and CDR3, sequences were annotated against IMGT germline references using PyIR, a Python wrapper for IgBLAST v1.9. Any read was removed if the V/J assignment was weak (E-value above 1e-6), the CDR3 was missing, or the read contained stop codons, out-of-frame junctions, or ambiguous translated residues. A V3J clonotype was defined by an identical inferred V gene, J gene, and CDR3 amino acid sequence. The percentage overlap between two repertoires was calculated by dividing the number of shared unique clonotypes by the size of the smaller repertoire. RTK rarefaction, the Chao1 estimator, and Recon v2.1 estimates of unobserved clonotypes were used to assess repertoire richness. For all TCRbeta clonotypes obtained by the gDNA method from four donors, generation probabilities were computed with OLGA. TCRdb retrieved this table from immuneACCESS and kept in-frame rearrangements only. Not all clones are present; in checked studies, unresolved V genes account for under half, and no reason is known for the remainder. V, J and clone size reflect that table, while D and trimming were determined from the DNA. The sample profile shows some 1,100,000 clones; around 78% of them were found once. The ten largest clones add up to approximately 0.5% of the sample.

This TCR was sampled from a man between 18 and 35 years old in good health. Some clones in this sample may be carry-over from other donors' samples. Specimen: memory CD4+ T cells from PBMCs. The cell subset or site label on this specimen signifies: CD45RA-negative fraction.

The nucleotide sequence reads TGTGCCAGCTCACCACTTTGGCAGCGAGAGACCCAGTACTTC. This translates into CASSPLWQRETQYF. The chain was built from TRBV18 and TRBJ2-5, with the D gene not confidently named. Relative to germline, V is 1 base shorter and J is 4 bases shorter, with 10 bases between their ends. The CDR3 measures 14 amino acids from cysteine to phenylalanine. CDR3 DNA only is kept here, 42 bases in frame from base 1. Via the germline V gene, CDR1 is KGHSH and CDR2 LQKENI. Beyond the CDR3, the reference TRBV18 and TRBJ2-5 genes provide the residues; the full variable domain reads: NAGVMQNPRHLVRRRGQEARLRCSPMKGHSHVYWYRQLPEEGLKFMVYLQKENIIDESGMPKERFSAEFPKEGPSILRIQQVVRGDSAAYFCASSPLWQRETQYFGPGTRLLVL.